Below are 25 T cell receptor beta chains sequenced from a single sample in a study of T and B cells in COVID-19 patients. BIOMED2 TRB-A/B primer pools were used in multiplex TRB PCR. TCRdb called the multiplex PCR reads again in MiXCR, with one record for every CDR3 protein. The top ten clones hold roughly 17% of a sample with several thousand distinct CDR3 sequences, about 30% of them seen once. TRB was amplified from about 250-500 ng of blood genomic DNA. The sample consisted of blood. These receptors all come from a human donor with active COVID-19.

This sequence joins TRBV5-1 and TRBJ2-1; D perhaps matches TRBD1 (5 bases). CDR1 SGHRS and CDR2 YFSETQ come from the germline V gene. This CDR3 contains 19 residues. V was pared by 1 base and J by 0 bases, with 20 bases between. DNA for the CDR3: TGCGCCAGCAGCTTGATTGCCCTCAGGGCCCTAAGCTCCTACAATGAGCAGTTCTTC. It is translated as CASSLIALRALSSYNEQFF.

This clonotype was seen only once. The chain uses TRBV20-1 and TRBJ2-6; D is undetermined. There are 14 residues in the CDR3. V was clipped by 3 bases and J by 4 bases, with 10 bases between them. Germline V gene data show CDR1 as DFQATT and CDR2 as SNEGSKA (reference sequence). The CDR3 DNA sequence: TGCAGTGCTAGGTCAGTGGTCGGGGCCAACGTCCTGACTTTC. Translated, it gives CSARSVVGANVLTF.

The chain recombines TRBV6-2 or TRBV6-3 with TRBJ1-1, with D unclear. This CDR3 is 14 amino acids long. Trimming left V 2 bases short and J 1 base short, with 8 bases between. Looked up from germline, CDR1 is MNHEY and CDR2 is SVGEGT. The CDR3 DNA follows: TGTGCCAGCAGTTACCTACAGCAGAACACTGAAGCTTTCTTT. The encoded protein is CASSYLQQNTEAFF.

This clonotype was recorded a few times. This chain joins TRBV6-5 and TRBJ1-1; D unclear. The germline CDR1 and CDR2 sequences are MNHEY and SVGAGI. The CDR3 sequence is 15 residues long. V was pared by 2 bases and J by 3 bases, with 13 bases between. CDR3 in amino acids: CASSYHLQDYTEAFF. DNA of the CDR3: TGTGCCAGCAGTTACCACCTTCAGGATTACACTGAAGCTTTCTTT.

This clonotype ranks as medium-sized. The chain is built from TRBV5-6 and TRBJ2-3; 9 positions agree with TRBD2. Germline V gene lookup returns CDR1 SGHDT and CDR2 YYEEEE. The V gene end was trimmed by 0 bases and the J gene end by 5 bases; junction bases not matched to a gene: 4. This CDR3 region has 15 residues. CDR3 nucleotide sequence: TGTGCCAGCAGCTTGGTGACTAGCGGACGAGATACGCAGTATTTT. Its protein product is CASSLVTSGRDTQYF.

The chain is built from TRBV6-2 or TRBV6-3 and TRBJ2-7; TRBD2 might be the D (5 bases). Germline V gene lookup returns CDR1 MNHEY and CDR2 SVGEGT. The V end lost 2 bases, the J end lost 1 base, and 12 bases lay between the germline ends. This CDR3 region has 15 residues. The CDR3 bases are TGTGCCAGCAGTTACGGCGGGCAGAGGTCCTACGAGCAGTACTTC. Its protein is CASSYGGQRSYEQYF.

The J gene is TRBJ1-4, the V gene TRBV5-6; 7 bases are shared with TRBD1. The ends lost 0 bases at V and 2 bases at J; junction bases unmatched: 4. The CDR3 sequence is 16 residues long. Germline V gives CDR1 SGHDT, CDR2 YYEEEE. CDR3 DNA sequence: TGTGCCAGCAGCTTGGACAGGGGATACACTAATGAAAAACTGTTTTTT. This codes for CASSLDRGYTNEKLFF.

This clonotype is categorized as medium-sized. V usage is TRBV12-3 or TRBV12-4 and J usage is TRBJ1-3; 7 bases map to TRBD1. The CDR3 has 17 amino acids. After removal of 4 bases from V and 0 bases from J, the junction contained 9 bases not matched to a gene. The CDR3 spells CASSSVTGPSSGNTIYF. The CDR3 nucleotides are TGTGCCAGCAGTTCCGTGACAGGGCCTAGCTCTGGAAACACCATATATTTT.

This clonotype was counted only a few times. A much larger clone lies a single base off, so this may be a read error. The J gene is TRBJ2-7, the V gene TRBV5-5; unclear D gene. Trimming removed 0 bases at V and 4 bases at J, with 2 bases between. This CDR3 is 11 amino acids long. Looked up from germline, CDR1 is SGHKS and CDR2 is YYEKEE (reference sequence). Written as DNA, the CDR3 is TGTGCCAGCAGCTTGGGGTACGAGCAGTACTTC. This encodes CASSLGYEQYF. Full variable domain (rest looked up from reference TRBV5-5 and TRBJ2-7): DAGVTQSPTHLIKTRGQQVTLRCSPISGHKSVSWYQQVLGQGPQFIFQYYEKEERGRGNFPDRFSARQFPNYSSELNVNALLLGDSALYLCASSLGYEQYFGPGTRLTVT.

This sequence joins TRBV20-1 and TRBJ2-5; 9 bases fit TRBD1. Trimming at V came to 5 bases and at J to 2 bases, leaving 6 bases not matched to a gene. CDR1 DFQATT and CDR2 SNEGSKA come from the germline V gene (reference sequence). CDR3 size: 14 residues. The chain's CDR3 is CSAPGQGKQETQYF. The CDR3 region has the DNA TGCAGTGCTCCCGGACAGGGGAAACAAGAGACCCAGTACTTC.

This clonotype counts as medium-sized. The chain links TRBV19 to TRBJ2-7, with D possibly being TRBD2 (6 bases). V was trimmed by 1 base and J by 4 bases, leaving 14 bases between them. The CDR3 has 15 residues. Germline V gene sequence: CDR1 LNHDA, CDR2 SQIVND (reference sequence). The CDR3 DNA sequence: TGTGCCAGTAGTATAGGGGGGGTCGGGTCTTACGAGCAGTACGTC. Translation gives CASSIGGVGSYEQYV.

This chain joins TRBV11-2 and TRBJ2-1; 7 bases match TRBD2. The CDR3 is made up of 18 amino acids. Germline CDR1 reads SGHAT; CDR2 reads FQNNGV. With V trimmed by 5 bases and J by 13 bases, 26 bases remained unmatched. The CDR3 DNA is TGTGCCAGCAGCCCTGGCTATGAACGGGGGGTCGCTACAATGAAACAGTTCTTC. It is translated as CASSPGYERGVATMKQFF.

This clonotype was counted a few times. J is TRBJ2-5 and V is TRBV6-2 or TRBV6-3; 8 bases are a match to TRBD1. CDR1 and CDR2 (germline): MNHEY, SVGEGT. Trimming cost V 4 bases and J 5 bases; bases outside gene matches: 12. This CDR3 region has 16 residues. CDR3 bases: TGTGCCAGCAGTTCAGGGACAGGAGGCCCCGGGGAGACCCAGTACTTC. Translation: CASSSGTGGPGETQYF.

This clonotype was detected only a few times. The V gene is TRBV10-1, the J gene TRBJ2-2; 8 bases agree with TRBD1. The CDR3 loop spans 17 amino acids. The germline CDR1 and CDR2 sequences are WNHNN and SYGVQD (reference sequence). The V segment lost 4 bases and the J segment 1 base; nucleotides outside the gene matches: 8. The CDR3 DNA reads as TGCGCCAGCAGTGCGAGTACCGGACAGGGGAACACCGGGGAGCTGTTTTTT. Its translation is CASSASTGQGNTGELFF.

As for this clonotype: With a much larger clone just one base away, this may be a read error. J is TRBJ2-1 and V is TRBV13, with TRBD2 as a possible D gene (5 bases). CDR1 PRHDT and CDR2 FYEKMQ come from the germline V gene (reference sequence). This CDR3 comprises 18 residues. The CDR3 nucleotides read TGTGCCAGAAGCTTATCGCTAGCCGGATTCAGCTCCTACAATGAGCAGTTCTTC. Its protein product is CARSLSLAGFSSYNEQFF.

The chain links TRBV4-3 to TRBJ2-7, with unresolved D. Germline CDR1 is LGHNA and CDR2 is YSLEER. V was trimmed by 0 bases and J by 2 bases, leaving 11 bases between them. The CDR3 is 15 residues long. CDR3 coding DNA: TGCGCCAGCAGCCAAGATCTAGAGGCCGCCTACGAGCAGTACTTC. It translates to CASSQDLEAAYEQYF.

Relative to its sample, this clonotype is medium-sized. V is TRBV19 and J is TRBJ2-3; weak D call: TRBD2 (7 bases). In germline, CDR1 is LNHDA, CDR2 SQIVND (reference sequence). The CDR3 contains 15 residues. V shed 9 bases and J shed 4 bases, with 20 bases lying between them. CDR3 amino acids: CASRPVRGGADTQYF. The DNA for the CDR3 is TGTGCCAGCCGTCCCGTGAGGGGGGGCGCAGATACGCAGTATTTT. The whole variable domain, filled in from reference TRBV19 and TRBJ2-3, reads DGGITQSPKYLFRKEGQNVTLSCEQNLNHDAMYWYRQDPGQGLRLIYYSQIVNDFQKGDIAEGYSVSREKKESFPLTVTSAQKNPTAFYLCASRPVRGGADTQYFGPGTRLTVL.

This clonotype is medium-sized (0.01 to 0.1%). This chain connects TRBV19 to TRBJ1-2; 8 bases agree with TRBD1. CDR3 length equals 16 residues. Germline V gene sequence: CDR1 LNHDA, CDR2 SQIVND (reference sequence). Trimming at V came to 6 bases and at J to 1 base, leaving 10 bases not matched to a gene. This chain's CDR3 is CASSRQRTGNNYGYTF. Written as DNA, the CDR3 is TGTGCCAGTAGCCGACAACGGACAGGGAATAACTATGGCTACACCTTC.

This clonotype was detected only a few times. V usage is TRBV12-3 or TRBV12-4 and J usage is TRBJ2-1; 10 nucleotides agree with TRBD2. This CDR3 has 15 amino acids. Trimming took 2 bases from V and 9 from J; bases not matched to a gene: 7. DNA of the CDR3: TGTGCCAGCAGTTTACTAGCGGGGGCCGGGGGTGAGCAGTTCTTC. It yields the protein CASSLLAGAGGEQFF.

This clonotype counts as medium-sized (0.01 to 0.1%). This chain connects TRBV6-1 to TRBJ2-7; tentative D call: TRBD2 (5 bases). The CDR3 sequence is 12 residues long. Germline V CDR1 and CDR2: MNHNS, SASEGT. Trimming took 10 bases from V and 4 from J, leaving 14 bases between them. DNA for the CDR3: TGTGCCACCACCGGGATGAGTTACGAGCAGTACGTC. Translated, it gives CATTGMSYEQYV.

The rearrangement links TRBV5-4 to TRBJ2-5, with 11 bases fitting TRBD2. There are 16 residues in the CDR3. V shed 4 bases, J shed 3 bases, and the junction held 8 bases outside the gene matches. The V gene's germline CDR1 is SGHNT and CDR2 YYREEE (reference sequence). The CDR3 here is CASSRGGSGGEETQYF. The CDR3 coding sequence is TGTGCCAGCAGCCGTGGGGGTAGCGGGGGGGAAGAGACCCAGTACTTC.

This clonotype has a single count. The chain carries TRBV7-4 and TRBJ2-7; D may be TRBD1 or TRBD2 (6 bases each). Germline V gene sequence: CDR1 SGHVT, CDR2 SQSDAQ. Trimming left V 5 bases short and J 2 bases short, with 13 bases between. This CDR3 contains 14 residues. CDR3 sequence: CASSPGASPYEQYV. In DNA form, the CDR3 reads TGTGCCAGCAGCCCGGGGGCCAGCCCCTACGAGCAGTACGTC.

By share, this clonotype ranks as large. This chain links TRBV19 with TRBJ2-1; D is uncertain. The CDR3 spans 13 residues. The V gene's germline CDR1 is LNHDA and CDR2 SQIVND (reference sequence). V lost 1 base and J 6 bases, leaving 7 bases between the germline ends. The CDR3 coding sequence is TGTGCCAGTAGTATAGCGCAGCCCAATGAGCAGTTCTTC. Its protein is CASSIAQPNEQFF.

This clonotype is medium-sized within its sample. The gene calls are TRBV6-5 and TRBJ2-1, with D perhaps matching TRBD2 (5 bases). The CDR3 is 15 amino acids. The germline V gene encodes CDR1 MNHEY and CDR2 SVGAGI. Trimming cost V 7 bases and J 9 bases, with 22 bases left between them. CDR3 bases: TGTGCCAGCACCCTATCCTGGGGTAGCGATGGTGAGCAGTTCTTC. Translated, it gives CASTLSWGSDGEQFF.

Relative to its sample, this clonotype is medium-sized (0.01 to 0.1%). This chain connects TRBV29-1 to TRBJ2-2; no clear D gene. The CDR3 covers 16 residues. Trimming pared 0 bases from V and 2 bases from J, leaving 13 bases between. Germline lookup yields CDR1 SQVTM and CDR2 ANQGSEA. CDR3 bases: TGCAGCGTTGAAGATCTTTTGCAGAGAAACACCGGGGAGCTGTTTTTT. Amino acid sequence: CSVEDLLQRNTGELFF.